Below are 29 T cell receptor beta chains sequenced from a single sample in a study of cytomegalovirus exposure and HLA in healthy donors. Clones were sequenced by immunoSEQ multiplex PCR, and TCRdb holds only the in-frame ones, with some missing. The sample lists some 150,000 clones, approximately 86% occurring once. The sample comprised PBMCs. Source of these receptors: a man aged 18 to 35 in good health and CMV-seropositive.

The CDR3 region has the DNA TGTGCCAGCAGCCTCAGGGGACGGGAGACCCAGTACTTC. This gives the protein CASSLRGRETQYF. The rearrangement uses TRBV2 and TRBJ2-5, with D maybe TRBD1 (6 bases). Trimming shortened V by 6 bases and J by 5 bases, and 13 bases separated the two germline ends. Germline lookup yields CDR1 SNHLY and CDR2 FYNNEI. The CDR3 runs 13 residues. Combining the CDR3 with reference TRBV2 and TRBJ2-5 gives the whole variable domain EPEVTQTPSHQVTQMGQEVILRCVPISNHLYFYWYRQILGQKVEFLVSFYNNEISEKSEIFDDQFSVERPDGSNFTLKIRSTKLEDSAMYFCASSLRGRETQYFGPGTRLLVL.

This clone was counted between two and nine times. V usage is TRBV6-6 and J usage is TRBJ1-5; 7 nucleotides line up with TRBD1. The CDR3 runs 16 residues. V was pared by 0 bases and J by 1 base, with 3 bases of the junction left unmatched. Germline V gene sequence: CDR1 MNHNY, CDR2 SVGAGI (reference sequence). The CDR3 loop is CASSYSAGGSNQPQHF. CDR3 DNA sequence: TGTGCCAGCAGTTACTCTGCAGGGGGGAGCAATCAGCCCCAGCATTTT.

This clone is a singleton in its sample. CDR3: CASSIELADNEQFF. The CDR3 nucleotides are TGTGCCAGTAGTATAGAACTAGCGGACAATGAGCAGTTCTTC. The V gene is TRBV19, the J gene TRBJ2-1; 8 nucleotides match TRBD2. The germline V gene encodes CDR1 LNHDA and CDR2 SQIVND (reference sequence). The V segment lost 0 bases and the J segment 5 bases; nucleotides outside the gene matches: 0. There are 14 residues in the CDR3.

The CDR3 reads CASSLTGGGYGYTF. In DNA form, the CDR3 reads TGTGCCAGCAGTCTCACAGGGGGTGGGTATGGCTACACCTTC. This sequence joins TRBV27 and TRBJ1-2, with TRBD1 matching 8 bases. V lost 5 bases and J lost 5; bases outside the gene matches: 7. The length of the CDR3 is 14 residues. CDR1 is MNHEY, CDR2 SMNVEV, per germline (reference sequence).

CDR3 sequence: CASSLKQDEQFF. CDR3 in DNA: TGTGCCAGCAGCTTAAAGCAGGATGAGCAGTTCTTC. The chain carries TRBV7-6 and TRBJ2-1, with D unresolved. This CDR3 has 12 amino acids. Germline V gene sequence: CDR1 SGHVS, CDR2 FNYEAQ. Deletions cut 2 bases from V and 8 bases from J, with 7 bases between.

This clone has a handful of counts. The chain combines TRBV5-1 with TRBJ2-5; 7 nucleotides agree with TRBD2. The CDR3 has 13 residues. J lost 2 bases, V lost 7 bases, and 5 bases had no gene match. Germline loops: CDR1 SGHRS, CDR2 YFSETQ. CDR3 sequence: CASRASGQETQYF. The DNA of the CDR3 is TGCGCCAGCCGAGCTAGCGGTCAAGAGACCCAGTACTTC.

This clone was seen more than once but under ten times. The chain joins TRBV29-1 to TRBJ2-3; D gene ambiguous. V gave up 5 bases and J gave up 6 bases, with 21 bases separating them. Germline loops: CDR1 SQVTM, CDR2 ANQGSEA. This CDR3 spans 15 amino acids. The DNA of the CDR3 is TGCAGCGTTTTACAGTCTGCGAGCCCCTCGGATACGCAGTATTTT. It translates to CSVLQSASPSDTQYF.

The CDR3 loop reads CASRKGQNGVTQYF. Here the CDR3 DNA reads TGTGCCAGCAGGAAAGGACAGAATGGAGTGACCCAGTACTTC. The chain recombines TRBV6-5 with TRBJ2-5; weak D call: TRBD1 (6 bases). The germline V gene has CDR1 MNHEY and CDR2 SVGAGI. The CDR3 has 14 amino acids. Between the trimmed V and J ends, which lost 6 bases and 7 bases, there was a span of 18 bases.

The CDR3 loop reads CASSFDRVGETQYF. The DNA of the CDR3 is TGTGCCAGCAGCTTCGACAGGGTCGGGGAGACCCAGTACTTC. J is TRBJ2-5 and V is TRBV5-4; 7 nucleotides line up with TRBD1. J gave up 5 bases and V 2 bases, and 6 bases lay outside the gene matches. Germline V gene sequence: CDR1 SGHNT, CDR2 YYREEE (reference sequence). This CDR3 is built from 14 residues.

CDR3 in amino acids: CASGGSNYGYTF. CDR3 sequence (DNA): TGCGCCAGCGGGGGGAGTAACTATGGCTACACCTTC. This chain links TRBV5-1 with TRBJ1-2; the D gene is possibly TRBD1 (5 bases). Germline CDR1 and CDR2: SGHRS and YFSETQ. Trimming pared 7 bases from V and 1 base from J, leaving 8 bases between. This CDR3 has 12 residues. Supplemented by reference TRBV5-1 and TRBJ1-2, the full variable domain reads KAGVTQTPRYLIKTRGQQVTLSCSPISGHRSVSWYQQTPGQGLQFLFEYFSETQRNKGNFPGRFSGRQFSNSRSEMNVSTLELGDSALYLCASGGSNYGYTFGSGTRLTVV.

The rearrangement links TRBV28 to TRBJ1-2, with D possibly matching TRBD1 (5 bases). Germline V gives CDR1 MDHEN, CDR2 SYDVKM. V dropped 5 bases and J dropped 12 bases, with 19 bases sitting between them. The CDR3 totals 13 residues. The CDR3 loop reads CASSPPVVAGNTF. CDR3 nucleotides: TGTGCCAGCAGTCCCCCGGTCGTGGCAGGGAACACCTTC.

V usage is TRBV30 and J usage is TRBJ1-6, with D possibly matching TRBD1 (5 bases). This CDR3 is built from 16 residues. Trimming removed 1 base at V and 0 bases at J, with 10 bases between. Germline assignment: CDR1 GTSNPN and CDR2 SVGIG (reference sequence). CDR3 loop: CAWSESGLSYNSPLHF. The CDR3 nucleotides are TGTGCCTGGAGTGAGTCAGGGCTCTCCTATAATTCACCCCTCCACTTT.

This chain connects TRBV25-1 to TRBJ2-2; 9 nucleotides line up with TRBD1. Germline lookup yields CDR1 MGHDK and CDR2 SYGVNS. The CDR3 contains 14 residues. Losses at the gene ends were 8 bases for V and 2 bases for J; bases not matched to a gene: 3. The CDR3 bases are TGTGCCAGCTCGGGACAGGGAAACACCGGGGAGCTGTTTTTT. It specifies CASSGQGNTGELFF.

The chain combines TRBV27 with TRBJ2-7; D gene unclear. The CDR3 spans 13 residues. V shed 6 bases and J shed 1 base, with 10 bases lying between them. CDR1 and CDR2 from the germline V gene are MNHEY and SMNVEV (reference sequence). CDR3: CASRSHSSYEQYF. CDR3 DNA: TGTGCCAGCAGAAGTCACAGTTCCTACGAGCAGTACTTC.

The genes are TRBV4-1 and TRBJ1-1; D possibly corresponds to TRBD1 (5 bases). CDR3 length: 12 amino acids. Trimming pared 3 bases from V and 9 bases from J, leaving 11 bases between. The germline gives CDR1 MGHRA, CDR2 YSYEKL. CDR3: CASSQLGGKAFF. CDR3 bases: TGCGCCAGCAGCCAGCTTGGGGGGAAAGCTTTCTTT.

The rearrangement joins TRBV2 to TRBJ1-3; TRBD1 agrees at 7 bases. Germline V CDR1 and CDR2: SNHLY, FYNNEI. CDR3 length: 15 amino acids. J was trimmed by 0 bases and V by 5 bases; bases with no gene match: 4. CDR3 coding DNA: TGTGCCAGCAGTCGGACAGGTCCCTCTGGAAACACCATATATTTT. It codes for CASSRTGPSGNTIYF.

The chain recombines TRBV4-1 with TRBJ2-3; D perhaps matches TRBD2 (6 bases). Looked up from germline, CDR1 is MGHRA and CDR2 is YSYEKL. This CDR3 spans 14 amino acids. V was cut by 4 bases and J by 5 bases, with 13 bases left in between. CDR3 nucleotides: TGCGCCAGCAGCCCGACCGGGGGTCAAGATACGCAGTATTTT. Translating it yields CASSPTGGQDTQYF.

This clone has just one count. The chain employs TRBV6-1 and TRBJ2-1; 14 bases map to TRBD2. Losses at the gene ends were 8 bases for V and 9 bases for J; bases not matched to a gene: 6. Germline V gene lookup returns CDR1 MNHNS and CDR2 SASEGT. The CDR3 contains 14 residues. The CDR3 DNA sequence: TGTGCCAGCCGGGGACTAGCGGGAGTTTTTGAGCAGTTCTTC. It yields the protein CASRGLAGVFEQFF.

The chain recombines TRBV27 with TRBJ2-5; 11 nucleotides line up with TRBD2. V gave up 2 bases and J gave up 2 bases; unmatched junction bases: 1. Germline lookup yields CDR1 MNHEY and CDR2 SMNVEV (reference sequence). This CDR3 has 15 amino acids. CDR3: CASSLASGRQETQYF. Here the CDR3 DNA reads TGTGCCAGCAGTTTAGCTAGCGGGAGGCAAGAGACCCAGTACTTC.

This chain links TRBV11-2 with TRBJ2-7, with 10 bases fitting TRBD2. With V trimmed by 4 bases and J by 0 bases, 15 bases remained unmatched. CDR1 is SGHAT and CDR2 is FQNNGV in the germline V gene. This CDR3 comprises 19 residues. This CDR3 is CASSSGRIELAGISYEQYF. CDR3 DNA: TGTGCCAGCAGCTCGGGACGGATCGAACTAGCGGGAATCTCCTACGAGCAGTACTTC.

V gene TRBV5-1 combines with J gene TRBJ1-1, with a possible D match to TRBD1 (6 bases). This CDR3 spans 14 amino acids. Trimming took off 3 bases at V and 1 base at J, with 10 bases between the two ends. CDR1 and CDR2 from the germline V gene are SGHRS and YFSETQ. The CDR3 DNA reads as TGCGCCAGCAGCTCTGGGGGCCAGAACACTGAAGCTTTCTTT. This gives the protein CASSSGGQNTEAFF.

This chain uses TRBV7-3 with TRBJ2-2; TRBD2 might be the D (5 bases). The length of the CDR3 is 15 residues. Per germline, CDR1 SGHTA and CDR2 FQGTGA. Deletions cut 5 bases from V and 5 bases from J, with 15 bases between. CDR3: CASSLDTRGTGELFF. In DNA form, the CDR3 reads TGTGCCAGCAGCCTAGACACCAGAGGGACCGGGGAGCTGTTTTTT.

The gene calls are TRBV5-4 and TRBJ1-2; 12 nucleotides line up with TRBD1. Unmatched junction bases numbered 5, after V lost 4 bases and J lost 4 bases. The CDR3 is made up of 15 amino acids. Per the germline V gene, CDR1 is SGHNT and CDR2 is YYREEE (reference sequence). CDR3 loop: CASSPGQGAFYGYTF. The CDR3 nucleotides read TGTGCCAGCAGCCCGGGACAGGGGGCCTTCTATGGCTACACCTTC.

This chain links TRBV6-5 with TRBJ1-1, with D maybe TRBD1 (6 bases). Germline-derived CDR1 and CDR2 are MNHEY and SVGAGI. The CDR3 is made up of 14 amino acids. The V and J ends lost 5 bases and 7 bases respectively, with 17 bases between them. CDR3 loop: CASSPRVDSVEAFF. CDR3 in DNA: TGTGCCAGCAGTCCCCGAGTGGACAGCGTTGAAGCTTTCTTT.

This chain uses TRBV19 with TRBJ2-1, with TRBD2 matching 11 bases. Looked up from germline, CDR1 is LNHDA and CDR2 is SQIVND (reference sequence). The junction had 13 bases not matched to a gene; V was cut back by 2 bases and J by 7 bases. This CDR3 has 18 residues. DNA for the CDR3: TGTGCCAGTAGTATATACCTTTTAGCGGGAGGGCCAACAAATGAGCAGTTCTTC. Its translation is CASSIYLLAGGPTNEQFF.

The V call is TRBV28, the J call TRBJ1-2; 10 bases are shared with TRBD1. With 5 bases clipped from V and 6 bases from J, the junction kept 6 bases outside the gene matches. CDR3 length equals 14 residues. The germline V gene encodes CDR1 MDHEN and CDR2 SYDVKM. CDR3 protein: CASSEGQGFHGYTF. CDR3 bases: TGTGCCAGCAGTGAGGGACAGGGGTTTCATGGCTACACCTTC.

V gene TRBV28 combines with J gene TRBJ2-3, with D hard to call. This CDR3 is built from 14 residues. Germline V CDR1 and CDR2: MDHEN, SYDVKM. V was trimmed by 3 bases and J by 2 bases, leaving 9 bases between them. The CDR3 loop is CASSFPGYTDTQYF. DNA for the CDR3: TGTGCCAGCAGTTTTCCGGGTTACACAGATACGCAGTATTTT.

This clone was counted many times. This chain uses TRBV4-1 with TRBJ1-2; D uncertain. The CDR3 sequence is 11 residues long. Germline values: CDR1 MGHRA, CDR2 YSYEKL. The V gene lost 5 bases and the J gene lost 6 bases, with 7 bases spanning the gap. The CDR3 DNA follows: TGCGCCAGCAGCTGGGGAGATGGCTACACCTTC. It specifies CASSWGDGYTF.

The chain carries TRBV2 and TRBJ1-2, with D tentatively TRBD1 (5 bases). Trimming took 4 bases from V and 7 from J, leaving 13 bases between them. The V gene's germline CDR1 is SNHLY and CDR2 FYNNEI. The CDR3 is 13 residues long. CDR3 coding DNA: TGTGCCAGCAGTGCCGTGGGGCGAAGTGGCTACACCTTC. Amino acid sequence: CASSAVGRSGYTF.